In its sample, the clone carrying this T cell receptor (beta chain) was seen a few times. V dropped 7 bases and J dropped 7 bases, with 17 bases sitting between them. The CDR3 is 14 residues long. The germline CDR1 and CDR2 sequences are MDHEN and SYDVKM. This entry is derived from a study of blood T cell repertoires in COVID-19. Study at large: From T cells, B-cell-depleted T cells, or PBMCs came the material, which was cDNA or gDNA.

In the original analysis: The authors estimated nucleated cell counts from reference gene primer amplification. Generated by immunoSEQ multiplex PCR, the TCRdb table keeps only in-frame clones and is missing some. V and J calls and clone size are copied from that table; D and trimming were computed from the DNA. Of 400,000 to 500,000 clones in the sample, approximately 90% were seen once. The chain carries TRBV28 and TRBJ1-5; a weak D match, TRBD1 (5 bases). This clonotype originated in a woman aged 18-29 years who had been exposed to COVID-19. Sequenced: PBMCs or T cells enriched from blood (not recorded which). The CDR3 DNA is TGTGCCAGCACCGAATCAGGGTACCCCCAGCCCCAGCATTTT. Translated: CASTESGYPQPQHF.